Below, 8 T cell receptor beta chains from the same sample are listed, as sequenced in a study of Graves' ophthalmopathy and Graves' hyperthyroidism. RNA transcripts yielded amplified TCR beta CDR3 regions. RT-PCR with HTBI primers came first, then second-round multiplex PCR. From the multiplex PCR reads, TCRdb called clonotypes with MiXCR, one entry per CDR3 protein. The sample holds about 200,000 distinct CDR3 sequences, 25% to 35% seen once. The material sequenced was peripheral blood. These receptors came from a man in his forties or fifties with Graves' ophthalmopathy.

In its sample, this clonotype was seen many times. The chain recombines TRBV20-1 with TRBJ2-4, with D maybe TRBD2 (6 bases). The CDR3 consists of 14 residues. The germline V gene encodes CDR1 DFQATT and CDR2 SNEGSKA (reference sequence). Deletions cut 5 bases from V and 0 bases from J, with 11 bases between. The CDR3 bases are TGCAGTGCTTCCTCGGGACTAGCCAAAAACATTCAGTACTTC. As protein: CSASSGLAKNIQYF.

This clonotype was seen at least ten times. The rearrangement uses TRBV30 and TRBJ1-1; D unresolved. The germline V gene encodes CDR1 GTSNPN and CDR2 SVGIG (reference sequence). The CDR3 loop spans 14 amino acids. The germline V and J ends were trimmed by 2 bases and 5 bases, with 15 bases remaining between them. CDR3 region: CAWSTRNDRTEAFF. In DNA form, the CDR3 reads TGTGCCTGGAGTACCAGGAACGATCGGACTGAAGCTTTCTTT. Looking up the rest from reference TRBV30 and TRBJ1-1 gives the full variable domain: SQTIHQWPATLVQPVGSPLSLECTVEGTSNPNLYWYRQAAGRGLQLLFYSVGIGQISSEVPQNLSASRPQDRQFILSSKKLLLSDSGFYLCAWSTRNDRTEAFFGQGTRLTVV.

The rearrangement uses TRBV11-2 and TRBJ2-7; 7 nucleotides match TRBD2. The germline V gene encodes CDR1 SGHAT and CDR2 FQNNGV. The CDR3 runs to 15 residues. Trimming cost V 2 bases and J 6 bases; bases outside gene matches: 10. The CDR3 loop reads CASSLTQGGLGEQYF. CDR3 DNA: TGTGCCAGCAGCTTAACCCAGGGAGGGCTCGGCGAGCAGTACTTC.

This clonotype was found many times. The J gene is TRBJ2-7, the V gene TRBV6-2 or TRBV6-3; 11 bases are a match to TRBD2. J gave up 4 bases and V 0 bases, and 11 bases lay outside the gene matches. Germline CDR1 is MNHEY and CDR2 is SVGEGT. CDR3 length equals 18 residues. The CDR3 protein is CASSYSTGTSGSAYEQYF. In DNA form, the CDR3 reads TGTGCCAGCAGTTACTCGACTGGTACTAGCGGGAGTGCTTACGAGCAGTACTTC.

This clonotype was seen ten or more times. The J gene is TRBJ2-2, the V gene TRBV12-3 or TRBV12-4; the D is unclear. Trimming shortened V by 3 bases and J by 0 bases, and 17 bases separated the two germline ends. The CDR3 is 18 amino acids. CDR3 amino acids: CASSFFVQRQTNTGELFF. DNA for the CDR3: TGTGCCAGCAGTTTTTTCGTCCAGCGACAAACGAACACCGGGGAGCTGTTTTTT.

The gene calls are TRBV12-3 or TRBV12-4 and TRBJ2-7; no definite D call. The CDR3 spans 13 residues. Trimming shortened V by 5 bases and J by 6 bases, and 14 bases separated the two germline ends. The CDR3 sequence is CASSVDRTGEQYF. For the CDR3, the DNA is TGTGCCAGCAGTGTGGACCGGACCGGCGAGCAGTACTTC.

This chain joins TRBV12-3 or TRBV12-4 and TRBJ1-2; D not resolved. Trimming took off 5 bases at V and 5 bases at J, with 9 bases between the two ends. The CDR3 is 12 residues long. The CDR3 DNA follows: TGTGCCAGCAGTGTAACAGCTTATGGCTACACCTTC. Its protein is CASSVTAYGYTF.

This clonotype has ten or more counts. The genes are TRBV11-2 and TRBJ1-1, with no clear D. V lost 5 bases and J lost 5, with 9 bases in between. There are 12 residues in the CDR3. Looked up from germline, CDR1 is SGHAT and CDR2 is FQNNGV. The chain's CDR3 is CASSQERTEAFF. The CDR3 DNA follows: TGTGCCAGCAGCCAAGAGCGGACTGAAGCTTTCTTT.